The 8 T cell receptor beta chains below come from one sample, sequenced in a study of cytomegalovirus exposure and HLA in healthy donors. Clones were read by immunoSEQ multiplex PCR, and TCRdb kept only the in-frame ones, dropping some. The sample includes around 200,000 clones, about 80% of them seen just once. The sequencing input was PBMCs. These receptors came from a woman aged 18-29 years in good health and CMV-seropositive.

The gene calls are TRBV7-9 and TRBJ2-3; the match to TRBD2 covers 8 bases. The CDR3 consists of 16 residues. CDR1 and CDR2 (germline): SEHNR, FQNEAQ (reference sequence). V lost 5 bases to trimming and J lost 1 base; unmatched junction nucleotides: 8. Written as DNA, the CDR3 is TGTGCCAGCAGCCGTCGGGGGGGACTGGGCACAGATACGCAGTATTTT. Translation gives CASSRRGGLGTDTQYF. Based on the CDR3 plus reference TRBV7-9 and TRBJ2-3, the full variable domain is DTGVSQNPRHKITKRGQNVTFRCDPISEHNRLYWYRQTLGQGPEFLTYFQNEAQLEKSRLLSDRFSAERPKGSFSTLEIQRTEQGDSAMYLCASSRRGGLGTDTQYFGPGTRLTVL.

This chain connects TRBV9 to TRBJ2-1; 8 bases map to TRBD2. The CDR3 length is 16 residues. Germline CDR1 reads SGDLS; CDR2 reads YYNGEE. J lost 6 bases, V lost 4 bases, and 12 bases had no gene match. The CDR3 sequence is CASSQSRLAGGNEQFF. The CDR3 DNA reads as TGTGCCAGCAGCCAGAGCCGGCTGGCGGGGGGCAATGAGCAGTTCTTC.

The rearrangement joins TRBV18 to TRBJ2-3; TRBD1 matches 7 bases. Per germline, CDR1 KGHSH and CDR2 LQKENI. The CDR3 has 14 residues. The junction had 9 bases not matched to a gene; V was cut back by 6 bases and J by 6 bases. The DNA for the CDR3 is TGTGCCAGCTCGAACGAACAGGGGTCCGATACGCAGTATTTT. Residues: CASSNEQGSDTQYF.

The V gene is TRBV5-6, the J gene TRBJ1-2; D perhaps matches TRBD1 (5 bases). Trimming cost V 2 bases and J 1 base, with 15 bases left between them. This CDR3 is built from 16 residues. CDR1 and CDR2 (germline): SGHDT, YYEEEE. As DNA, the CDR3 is TGTGCCAGCAGCTTTACCCAGGGTGCTGTTAACTATGGCTACACCTTC. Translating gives CASSFTQGAVNYGYTF.

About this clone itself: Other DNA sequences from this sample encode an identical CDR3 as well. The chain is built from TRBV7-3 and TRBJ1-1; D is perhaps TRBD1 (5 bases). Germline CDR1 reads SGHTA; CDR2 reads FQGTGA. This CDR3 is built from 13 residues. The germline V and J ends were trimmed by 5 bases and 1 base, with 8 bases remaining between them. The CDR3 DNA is TGTGCCAGCAGCCTCGACAGGAACACTGAAGCTTTCTTT. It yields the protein CASSLDRNTEAFF. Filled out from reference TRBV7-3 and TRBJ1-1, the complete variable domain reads GAGVSQTPSNKVTEKGKYVELRCDPISGHTALYWYRQSLGQGPEFLIYFQGTGAADDSGLPNDRFFAVRPEGSVSTLKIQRTERGDSAVYLCASSLDRNTEAFFGQGTRLTVV.

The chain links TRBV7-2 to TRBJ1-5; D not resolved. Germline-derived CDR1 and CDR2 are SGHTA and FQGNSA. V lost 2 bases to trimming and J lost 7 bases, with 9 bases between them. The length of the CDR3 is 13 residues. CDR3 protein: CASSLRGEQPQHF. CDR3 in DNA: TGTGCCAGCAGCTTACGCGGGGAACAGCCCCAGCATTTT.

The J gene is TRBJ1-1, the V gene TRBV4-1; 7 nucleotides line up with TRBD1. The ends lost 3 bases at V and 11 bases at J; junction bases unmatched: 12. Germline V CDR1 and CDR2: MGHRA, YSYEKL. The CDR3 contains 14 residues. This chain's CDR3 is CASSQEGGVSSAFF. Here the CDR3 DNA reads TGCGCCAGCAGCCAGGAAGGGGGCGTAAGTTCGGCTTTCTTT.

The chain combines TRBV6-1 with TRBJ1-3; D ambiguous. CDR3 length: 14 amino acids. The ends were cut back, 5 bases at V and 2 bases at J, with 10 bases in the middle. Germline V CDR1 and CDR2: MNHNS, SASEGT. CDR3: CASSLQLAGNTIYF. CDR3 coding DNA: TGTGCCAGCAGTCTACAGCTGGCTGGAAACACCATATATTTT.